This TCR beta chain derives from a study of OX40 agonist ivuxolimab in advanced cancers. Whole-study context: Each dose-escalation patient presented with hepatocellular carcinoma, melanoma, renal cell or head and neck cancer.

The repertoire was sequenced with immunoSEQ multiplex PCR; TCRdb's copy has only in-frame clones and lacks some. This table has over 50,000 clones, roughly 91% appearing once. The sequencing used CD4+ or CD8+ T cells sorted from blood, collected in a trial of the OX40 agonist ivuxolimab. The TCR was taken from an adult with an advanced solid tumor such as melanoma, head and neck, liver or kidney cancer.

The chain's CDR3 is CASSVRDGNQPQHF. In DNA form, the CDR3 reads TGTGCCAGCAGCGTAAGGGATGGCAATCAGCCCCAGCATTTT. This sequence joins TRBV9 and TRBJ1-5; D unresolved. The CDR3 is 14 residues long. The V end lost 1 base, the J end lost 2 bases, and 7 bases lay between the germline ends. Germline V gives CDR1 SGDLS, CDR2 YYNGEE.